This TCR beta chain was profiled in a study of Ad26.COV2.S vaccination and SARS-CoV-2 variants. General observations from the study: Total T cell responses, in the TCR breadth and depth analyses, may have been underestimated. Recipients given vaccine exceeded placebo recipients in spike-specific TCR breadth.

As to treatment: some 19 received Ad26.COV2.S at low or high dose, single or two shots; about 5 received placebo; per-sample allocation not given. It was on day 63 after the first vaccine or placebo injection that samples were taken. Using immunoSEQ multiplex PCR, the repertoire was profiled, and TCRdb retains in-frame clones only, with some absent. The table lists about 680,000 clones, more than 80% of them singletons, with roughly 1.5% in the top ten. To note about this clone: No antigen is known for it. This sample includes further DNA sequences coding for the same CDR3.

Germline CDR1 reads SQVTM; CDR2 reads ANQGSEA. CDR3 length: 13 residues. Losses at the gene ends were 5 bases for V and 5 bases for J; bases not matched to a gene: 6. This sample comprised peripheral blood, obtained in a trial of Ad26.COV2.S vaccine versus placebo. This chain connects TRBV29-1 to TRBJ2-5, with TRBD1 matching over 9 bases. The sequence was obtained from a person between 18 and 60 years old who received the Ad26.COV2.S COVID-19 vaccine or a placebo. The CDR3: CSVPGQGGETQYF. For the CDR3, the DNA is TGCAGCGTTCCGGGACAGGGTGGGGAGACCCAGTACTTC.